This T cell receptor beta chain was obtained from a study of radiotherapy plus CTLA-4 blockade in lung cancer. Overall study: Across the patients, objective responses occurred in under 20%, and disease control in under 35%.

Data came from immunoSEQ multiplex PCR; TCRdb stores just in-frame clones and leaves some out. Of some 92,000 clones listed, around 83% are singletons. Comment on this clone: Its cognate antigen is unknown.

The study's findings and limits: In blood, after radiotherapy plus ipilimumab, tumor-derived TCR clones expanded.

The receptor comes from a human donor with non-small cell lung cancer who had a partial response to radiotherapy plus ipilimumab. Sequenced here: peripheral blood, sampled from a patient treated with radiotherapy plus ipilimumab.

The CDR3 bases are TGTGCCAGCAGCCCAGGACTAGCCCAAAGCGGGACCGGGGAGCTGTTTTTT. It is translated as CASSPGLAQSGTGELFF. The chain carries TRBV7-3 and TRBJ2-2, with 8 bases that match TRBD2. The CDR3 is 17 residues long. Looked up from germline, CDR1 is SGHTA and CDR2 is FQGTGA. V was pared by 5 bases and J by 5 bases, with 13 bases of the junction left unmatched.